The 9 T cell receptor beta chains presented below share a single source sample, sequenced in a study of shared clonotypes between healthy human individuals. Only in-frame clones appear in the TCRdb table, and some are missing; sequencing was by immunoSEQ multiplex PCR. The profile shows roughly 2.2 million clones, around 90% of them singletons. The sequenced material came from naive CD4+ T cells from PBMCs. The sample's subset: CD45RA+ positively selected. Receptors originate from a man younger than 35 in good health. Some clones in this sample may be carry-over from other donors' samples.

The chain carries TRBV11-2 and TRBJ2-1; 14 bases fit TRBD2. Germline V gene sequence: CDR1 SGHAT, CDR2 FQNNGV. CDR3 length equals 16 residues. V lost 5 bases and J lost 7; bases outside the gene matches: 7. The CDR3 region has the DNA TGTGCCAGCAGCGTCGGGACTAGCGGGAGAGTGAATGAGCAGTTCTTC. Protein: CASSVGTSGRVNEQFF.

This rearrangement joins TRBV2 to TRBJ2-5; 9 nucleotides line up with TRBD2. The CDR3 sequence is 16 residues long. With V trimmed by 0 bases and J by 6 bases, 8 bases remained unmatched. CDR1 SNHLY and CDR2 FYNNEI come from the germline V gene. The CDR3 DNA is TGTGCCAGCAGTGAAGCGCTTAGCGGGGGAAGAAAGACCCAGTACTTC. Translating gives CASSEALSGGRKTQYF.

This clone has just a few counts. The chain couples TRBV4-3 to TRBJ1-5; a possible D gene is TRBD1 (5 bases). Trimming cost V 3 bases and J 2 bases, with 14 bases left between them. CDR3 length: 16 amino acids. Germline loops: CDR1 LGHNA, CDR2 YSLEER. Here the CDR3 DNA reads TGCGCCAGCAGCCAGTCCCGACAGTTTCGCAATCAGCCCCAGCATTTT. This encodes CASSQSRQFRNQPQHF.

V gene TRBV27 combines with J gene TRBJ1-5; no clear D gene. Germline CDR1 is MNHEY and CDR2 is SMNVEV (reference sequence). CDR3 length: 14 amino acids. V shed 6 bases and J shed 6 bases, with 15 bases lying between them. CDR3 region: CASRPTGVSQPQHF. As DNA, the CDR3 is TGTGCCAGCAGACCAACCGGGGTATCTCAGCCCCAGCATTTT.

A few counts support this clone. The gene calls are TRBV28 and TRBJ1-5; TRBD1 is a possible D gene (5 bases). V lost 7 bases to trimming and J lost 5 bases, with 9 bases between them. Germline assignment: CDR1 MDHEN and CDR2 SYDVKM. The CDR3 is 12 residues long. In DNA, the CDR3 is TGTGCCAGCACCTGGGGGGATCAGCCCCAGCATTTT. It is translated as CASTWGDQPQHF.

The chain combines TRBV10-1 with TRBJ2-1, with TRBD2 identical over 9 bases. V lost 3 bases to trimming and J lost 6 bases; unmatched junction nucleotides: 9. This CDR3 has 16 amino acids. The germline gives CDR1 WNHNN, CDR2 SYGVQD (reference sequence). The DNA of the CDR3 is TGCGCCAGCAGTGACCCAAGCGGGAGGTCGAGCAATGAGCAGTTCTTC. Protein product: CASSDPSGRSSNEQFF.

The CDR3 protein is CASSIVVGGAPGNQPQHF. CDR3 DNA sequence: TGTGCCAGTAGTATAGTGGTAGGGGGGGCTCCGGGCAATCAGCCCCAGCATTTT. V and J are TRBV19 and TRBJ1-5; a possible D gene is TRBD1 (6 bases). Looked up from germline, CDR1 is LNHDA and CDR2 is SQIVND (reference sequence). The CDR3 is 18 amino acids. V was clipped by 1 base and J by 2 bases, with 18 bases between them.

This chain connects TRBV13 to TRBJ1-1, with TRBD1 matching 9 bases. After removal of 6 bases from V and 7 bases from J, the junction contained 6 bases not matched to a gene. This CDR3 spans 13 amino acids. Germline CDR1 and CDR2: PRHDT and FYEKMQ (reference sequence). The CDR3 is CASSRDREGEAFF. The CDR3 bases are TGTGCCAGCAGTCGGGACAGGGAGGGTGAAGCTTTCTTT.

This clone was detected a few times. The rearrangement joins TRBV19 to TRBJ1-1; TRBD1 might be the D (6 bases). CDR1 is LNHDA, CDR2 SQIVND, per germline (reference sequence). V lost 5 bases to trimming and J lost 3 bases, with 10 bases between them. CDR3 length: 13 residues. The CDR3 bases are TGTGCCAGTAGTCCACAGGGATACACTGAAGCTTTCTTT. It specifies CASSPQGYTEAFF.